This T cell receptor (beta chain) originates from a study of shared clonotypes between healthy human individuals. On the study more broadly: CD4 naive and CD4 memory each took three plates per donor, while CD8 naive took two and CD8 memory one.

The CDR3 loop spans 14 amino acids. In germline, CDR1 is SGDLS, CDR2 YYNGEE. Libraries were prepared by immunoSEQ multiplex PCR; TCRdb keeps only in-frame clonotypes and omits some of them. The table records some 380,000 clones, about 96% of them present only once. Concerning this clone itself: The junction does not match germline at one end; this may be a read error.

This sequence was found in a man aged 30 to 39 in good health. Material: memory CD8+ T cells sorted from blood. Subset: CD45RO+ cells pooled with CCR7-negative TemRA cells. The V gene is TRBV9, the J gene TRBJ2-3; 7 bases line up with TRBD2. The CDR3 region is CASSVRAGTGTQYF. In DNA, the CDR3 is TGTGCCAGCAGCGTCCGAGCGGGAACAGGTACGCAGTATTTT.